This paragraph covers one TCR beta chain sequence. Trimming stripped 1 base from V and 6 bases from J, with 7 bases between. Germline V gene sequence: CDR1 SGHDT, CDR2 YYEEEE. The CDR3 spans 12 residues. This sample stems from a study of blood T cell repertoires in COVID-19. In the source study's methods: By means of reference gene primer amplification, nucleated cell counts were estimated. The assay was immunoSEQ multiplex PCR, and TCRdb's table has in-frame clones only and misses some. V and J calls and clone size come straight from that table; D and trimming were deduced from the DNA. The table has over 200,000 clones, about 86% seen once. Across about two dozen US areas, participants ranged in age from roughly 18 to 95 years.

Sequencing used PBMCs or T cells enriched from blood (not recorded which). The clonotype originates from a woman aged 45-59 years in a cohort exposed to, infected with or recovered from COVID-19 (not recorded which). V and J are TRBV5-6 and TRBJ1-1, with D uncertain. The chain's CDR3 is CASSLIQAEAFF. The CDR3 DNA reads TGTGCCAGCAGCTTGATCCAGGCTGAAGCTTTCTTT. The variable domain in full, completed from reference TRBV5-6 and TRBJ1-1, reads DAGVTQSPTHLIKTRGQQVTLRCSPKSGHDTVSWYQQALGQGPQFIFQYYEEEERQRGNFPDRFSGHQFPNYSSELNVNALLLGDSALYLCASSLIQAEAFFGQGTRLTVV.